This T cell receptor beta chain is drawn from a study of T-cell memory formation after mild COVID-19. Whole-study results and caveats: Pre-infection memory already had some responding clones, implying cross-reactive memory joined.

Concerning this clonotype: Its antigen is unknown.

V shed 1 base, J shed 4 bases, and the junction held 9 bases outside the gene matches. The CDR3 totals 18 residues. Germline V CDR1 and CDR2: MGHRA, YSYEKL. TCRdb reprocessed the 5' RACE reads via MiXCR and lists one record per CDR3 protein. Found here are 300,000 to 400,000 distinct CDR3 sequences, 28% of them singletons; the top ten hold less than 15%. The V and J genes are TRBV4-1 and TRBJ2-2, with TRBD1 matching over 10 bases. Source material: PBMCs or a T cell subset sorted from them (not recorded which). The origin of this receptor is an adult woman who had mild COVID-19 (a few samples of this study predate the infection). Cell type and time point are not known. The CDR3 loop reads CASSQGAAWTGGTGELFF. CDR3 nucleotide sequence: TGCGCCAGCAGCCAAGGAGCAGCCTGGACAGGGGGCACCGGGGAGCTGTTTTTT.